The present T cell receptor beta chain was sequenced within a study of cytotoxic CD8 clonotypes in ibrutinib-treated CLL. Assay: immunoSEQ multiplex PCR; the TCRdb copy retains only in-frame clones and omits some. The sample gives 9,500 to 15,000 clones, approximately 59% of which show up once; about 25% is in the top ten. This CDR3 is built from 16 residues. Trimming removed 0 bases from V and 4 bases from J; junction bases left unmatched: 8. Germline V gene lookup returns CDR1 SGDLS and CDR2 YYNGEE. This clonotype was obtained from a human donor with chronic lymphocytic leukemia. Source: PBMCs, taken before ibrutinib treatment. The chain recombines TRBV9 with TRBJ2-5; TRBD2 matches 8 bases. CDR3 loop: CASSVGASGPGETQYF. The DNA for the CDR3 is TGTGCCAGCAGCGTAGGGGCTAGCGGGCCCGGAGAGACCCAGTACTTC.